Given below is one T cell receptor (beta chain) in context. What it binds is not known. This entry belongs to a study of T cells in Graves' hyperthyroidism and ophthalmopathy. Findings and limits, study-wide: In the blood, most expanded thyroid clonotypes above 0.001 appeared as well. A model using 13 V-J features told ophthalmopathy apart from stable hyperthyroidism.

From RNA transcripts, TCR beta CDR3 regions were amplified. The study used the HTBI primer set for a first-round RT-PCR of the TCR CDR3. MiXCR, applied by TCRdb to the multiplex PCR reads, yields one record per CDR3 protein. This table has some 350,000 distinct CDR3 sequences, approximately 14% appearing once. The CDR3 has 14 residues. V lost 2 bases, J lost 9 bases, and 5 bases stayed unmatched. Germline-derived CDR1 and CDR2 are ENHRY and SYGVKD. Reasons for excluding patients were uncontrolled infection, other autoimmune disease, pregnancy or lactation. Each 10 ml fresh peripheral blood draw supplied the PBMCs.

This chain joins TRBV10-3 and TRBJ2-1, with 9 bases aligning to TRBD1. This sequence was found in a woman aged 60 to 75 with Graves' ophthalmopathy. Sample: blood. CDR3 DNA: TGTGCCATCAGTGAGACGGGACAGGGACGTGAGCAGTTCTTC. Translated, it gives CAISETGQGREQFF.